This passage covers 30 T cell receptor beta chains from one sample sequenced in a study of blood T cell repertoires in COVID-19. Libraries were prepared by immunoSEQ multiplex PCR; TCRdb keeps only in-frame clonotypes and omits some of them. The sample includes about 220,000 clones, 75% to 85% of them seen just once. Input material: peripheral blood. These receptors all come from a human donor in a cohort sampled during active COVID-19.

The V gene is TRBV5-1, the J gene TRBJ2-7; 10 positions match TRBD1. V lost 0 bases, J lost 6 bases, and 6 bases stayed unmatched. The CDR3 length is 15 residues. Germline V gives CDR1 SGHRS, CDR2 YFSETQ. CDR3 in amino acids: CASSLGGTGVTEQYF. In nucleotides, the CDR3 is TGCGCCAGCAGCTTGGGTGGGACAGGGGTCACCGAGCAGTACTTC.

Concerning this clone itself: One junction end does not reproduce the germline sequence, and a read error may be involved. V is TRBV4-1 and J is TRBJ2-7; D may be TRBD2 (5 bases). Germline V lookup: CDR1 MGHRA, CDR2 YSYEKL. The CDR3 consists of 15 residues. CDR3 DNA sequence: TGCGCCAGCACCCAAACTCTGGACGGGGATTACGAGCAGTACTTC. This sequence encodes CASTQTLDGDYEQYF.

This chain links TRBV24-1 with TRBJ2-4; TRBD2 aligns across 11 bases. After removal of 9 bases from V and 6 bases from J, the junction contained 6 bases not matched to a gene. Looked up from germline, CDR1 is KGHDR and CDR2 is SFDVKD. There are 14 residues in the CDR3. The chain's CDR3 is CATSSGGLINIQYF. The CDR3 nucleotides are TGTGCCACCTCTAGCGGGGGGCTAATAAACATTCAGTACTTC.

This clone was observed a few times. The rearrangement uses TRBV10-3 and TRBJ1-1, with TRBD1 as a possible D gene (6 bases). The CDR3 spans 13 residues. V shed 4 bases and J shed 1 base, with 7 bases lying between them. Germline V gene lookup returns CDR1 ENHRY and CDR2 SYGVKD. In DNA form, the CDR3 reads TGTGCCATCAGTGGGGGGCAGAACACTGAAGCTTTCTTT. This codes for CAISGGQNTEAFF.

The chain is built from TRBV30 and TRBJ1-2; no clear D gene. Germline V gene data show CDR1 as GTSNPN and CDR2 as SVGIG (reference sequence). CDR3 length: 14 amino acids. Trimming took 2 bases from V and 2 from J, leaving 12 bases between them. Here the CDR3 DNA reads TGTGCCTGGAGTCCCTTTGCAGCGAACTATGGCTACACCTTC. This encodes CAWSPFAANYGYTF.

The chain joins TRBV5-1 to TRBJ1-1; D call uncertain. This CDR3 is 14 amino acids long. Germline V CDR1 and CDR2: SGHRS, YFSETQ. V lost 0 bases and J 6 bases, leaving 12 bases between the germline ends. CDR3 sequence: CASSLGPAGAEAFF. Here the CDR3 DNA reads TGCGCCAGCAGCTTGGGACCGGCGGGCGCTGAAGCTTTCTTT.

The chain is built from TRBV10-2 and TRBJ2-3; D ambiguous. The V gene's germline CDR1 is WSHSY and CDR2 SAAADI. V lost 0 bases, J lost 6 bases, and 10 bases lay in between. The CDR3 is 14 residues long. CDR3 bases: TGCGCCAGCAGTGAGTCGAACGCGAAGGATACGCAGTATTTT. Amino acids: CASSESNAKDTQYF.

A single count supports this clone. This chain links TRBV27 with TRBJ1-2; 8 bases are shared with TRBD1. This CDR3 is built from 14 residues. The germline V gene encodes CDR1 MNHEY and CDR2 SMNVEV (reference sequence). V dropped 8 bases and J dropped 8; count of bases not matched to a gene: 13. The CDR3 reads CASRNRQGAVGYTF. CDR3 sequence (DNA): TGTGCCAGCCGTAATAGGCAGGGGGCGGTCGGCTACACCTTC.

This clone was seen more than once but under ten times. The V and J genes are TRBV11-2 and TRBJ2-7, with TRBD1 as a possible D gene (6 bases). Deletions cut 3 bases from V and 2 bases from J, with 11 bases between. The CDR3 is made up of 14 amino acids. The germline CDR1 and CDR2 sequences are SGHAT and FQNNGV. CDR3 in DNA: TGTGCCAGCAGCTTTTCCAGGGGCACCTACGAGCAGTACTTC. Translation: CASSFSRGTYEQYF.

The J gene is TRBJ1-2, the V gene TRBV7-2; 8 bases line up with TRBD1. V shed 4 bases, J shed 5 bases, and the junction held 9 bases outside the gene matches. The CDR3 covers 15 residues. From germline, CDR1 is SGHTA and CDR2 FQGNSA. The CDR3, as DNA: TGTGCCAGCAGCTCCCCCGCAGGGGGCGTTTATGGCTACACCTTC. Translated, it gives CASSSPAGGVYGYTF.

The gene calls are TRBV2 and TRBJ1-5; TRBD1 aligns across 7 bases. The CDR3 has 14 amino acids. CDR1 and CDR2 from the germline V gene are SNHLY and FYNNEI. V lost 0 bases to trimming and J lost 5 bases; unmatched junction nucleotides: 1. The CDR3 loop is CASSEATGHQPQHF. As DNA, the CDR3 is TGTGCCAGCAGTGAAGCGACAGGGCATCAGCCCCAGCATTTT. Complete variable domain (other parts from reference TRBV2 and TRBJ1-5): EPEVTQTPSHQVTQMGQEVILRCVPISNHLYFYWYRQILGQKVEFLVSFYNNEISEKSEIFDDQFSVERPDGSNFTLKIRSTKLEDSAMYFCASSEATGHQPQHFGDGTRLSIL.

This clone turned up a few times. V and J are TRBV6-5 and TRBJ2-1; TRBD2 aligns across 10 bases. Germline V CDR1 and CDR2: MNHEY, SVGAGI. The V and J ends lost 2 bases and 3 bases, in that order; junction bases with no gene match: 1. The CDR3 contains 15 residues. CDR3 coding DNA: TGTGCCAGCAGTTACGCTAGCGGGAGCTACAATGAGCAGTTCTTC. Translation gives CASSYASGSYNEQFF.

This chain connects TRBV19 to TRBJ1-1; D not certain. The germline V gene has CDR1 LNHDA and CDR2 SQIVND (reference sequence). Trimming left V 7 bases short and J 4 bases short, with 13 bases between. The CDR3 contains 13 residues. The CDR3 loop reads CASTPEAFTEAFF. The CDR3, as DNA: TGTGCCAGTACCCCGGAGGCATTCACTGAAGCTTTCTTT.

V gene TRBV19 combines with J gene TRBJ1-4; 9 nucleotides line up with TRBD1. Germline CDR1 and CDR2: LNHDA and SQIVND (reference sequence). V was pared by 5 bases and J by 8 bases, with 9 bases of the junction left unmatched. The CDR3 extends over 15 amino acids. The CDR3 DNA reads TGTGCCAGTAGTGAATCCACAGGGGGCCACGAAAAACTGTTTTTT. It specifies CASSESTGGHEKLFF.

The rearrangement uses TRBV5-1 and TRBJ1-3; D gene ambiguous. Per germline, CDR1 SGHRS and CDR2 YFSETQ. With 4 bases removed from V and 0 bases from J, the gap between germline ends came to 11 bases. The CDR3 sequence is 15 residues long. The CDR3: CASSQTLGSGNTIYF. CDR3 coding DNA: TGCGCCAGCAGCCAGACTCTCGGCTCTGGAAACACCATATATTTT.

This chain uses TRBV4-2 with TRBJ1-2; D possibly corresponds to TRBD1 (6 bases). Germline V gene sequence: CDR1 LGHNA, CDR2 YNFKEQ. The ends were cut back, 0 bases at V and 5 bases at J, with 10 bases in the middle. The CDR3 has 14 residues. CDR3 protein: CASSQEGAPYGYTF. The DNA of the CDR3 is TGTGCCAGCAGCCAAGAGGGGGCGCCTTATGGCTACACCTTC.

The chain carries TRBV24-1 and TRBJ2-7; D gene unclear. The germline gives CDR1 KGHDR, CDR2 SFDVKD. V was pared by 1 base and J by 3 bases, with 18 bases between. The CDR3 is made up of 17 amino acids. The CDR3 reads CATSDLLLRHRVYEQYF. For the CDR3, the DNA is TGTGCCACCAGTGATTTACTACTGCGCCACCGAGTCTACGAGCAGTACTTC.

This sequence joins TRBV4-3 and TRBJ1-1, with 7 bases aligning to TRBD1. This CDR3 is 14 amino acids long. The J segment lost 5 bases and the V segment lost 4 bases, leaving 7 bases of the junction unmatched. Per the germline V gene, CDR1 is LGHNA and CDR2 is YSLEER. The CDR3 loop reads CASSPGQLETEAFF. The CDR3 DNA reads as TGCGCCAGCAGCCCGGGACAGTTGGAGACTGAAGCTTTCTTT.

In this sample, this clone turned up once. The chain uses TRBV11-3 and TRBJ1-1; D unclear. Germline V lookup: CDR1 SGHNT, CDR2 YENEEA. The CDR3 spans 13 residues. Trimming removed 5 bases from V and 8 bases from J, with 15 bases in between. CDR3 in DNA: TGTGCCAGCAGCCCTGGCCCGGCGGAGGAAGCTTTCTTT. Protein sequence: CASSPGPAEEAFF. The full variable domain, rest sourced from reference TRBV11-3 and TRBJ1-1, is EAGVVQSPRYKIIEKKQPVAFWCNPISGHNTLYWYLQNLGQGPELLIRYENEEAVDDSQLPKDRFSAERLKGVDSTLKIQPAELGDSAVYLCASSPGPAEEAFFGQGTRLTVV.

This clone was seen once. The chain has TRBV7-3 and TRBJ1-3; 11 bases map to TRBD1. CDR3 length equals 17 residues. CDR1 is SGHTA, CDR2 FQGTGA, per germline. The J segment lost 2 bases and the V segment lost 0 bases, leaving 3 bases of the junction unmatched. The CDR3 spells CASSLTGQGATGNTIYF. The CDR3, as DNA: TGTGCCAGCAGCTTAACTGGACAGGGGGCGACTGGAAACACCATATATTTT.

V gene TRBV5-1 combines with J gene TRBJ2-5; TRBD1 agrees at 7 bases. J lost 5 bases, V lost 1 base, and 8 bases had no gene match. The CDR3 runs to 15 residues. Germline CDR1 reads SGHRS; CDR2 reads YFSETQ. CDR3 loop: CASSLSSRGFETQYF. DNA for the CDR3: TGCGCCAGCAGCTTGTCTTCCAGGGGGTTTGAGACCCAGTACTTC.

The chain carries TRBV28 and TRBJ2-7; TRBD1 might be the D (5 bases). Germline assignment: CDR1 MDHEN and CDR2 SYDVKM. CDR3 length equals 14 residues. V was cut by 7 bases and J by 3 bases, with 16 bases left in between. The CDR3 here is CASNSDQGSYEQYF. Written as DNA, the CDR3 is TGTGCCAGCAATTCAGATCAGGGTAGCTACGAGCAGTACTTC.

In this sample, this clone turned up a few times. CDR3 sequence (DNA): TGCGCCAGCAGCCAAGTTCTAGGGGCCTCTATGGGGGGCTACACCTTC. It translates to CASSQVLGASMGGYTF. This chain joins TRBV4-3 and TRBJ1-2; tentative D call: TRBD1 (5 bases). V was trimmed by 1 base and J by 8 bases, leaving 20 bases between them. The CDR3 length is 16 residues. Germline-derived CDR1 and CDR2 are LGHNA and YSLEER.

This chain links TRBV12-3 or TRBV12-4 with TRBJ2-5; 7 bases line up with TRBD1. Trimming removed 3 bases from V and 9 bases from J; junction bases left unmatched: 7. CDR3 length equals 13 residues. The chain's CDR3 is CASSLGLTGAQYF. CDR3 in DNA: TGTGCCAGCAGTTTGGGGCTAACAGGGGCCCAGTACTTC.

This clone was observed once. The chain joins TRBV7-3 to TRBJ1-1, with 7 bases lining up with TRBD1. Losses at the gene ends were 5 bases for V and 1 base for J; bases not matched to a gene: 4. The germline V gene has CDR1 SGHTA and CDR2 FQGTGA. The length of the CDR3 is 14 residues. Written as DNA, the CDR3 is TGTGCCAGCAGCCCCGGACAGGCGAACACTGAAGCTTTCTTT. Translated, it gives CASSPGQANTEAFF.

V gene TRBV2 combines with J gene TRBJ1-6, with D possibly TRBD1 on 5 matching bases. V dropped 3 bases and J dropped 5 bases, with 8 bases sitting between them. The CDR3 loop spans 14 amino acids. The germline CDR1 and CDR2 sequences are SNHLY and FYNNEI. CDR3 in amino acids: CASSEQGNNSPLHF. The CDR3 nucleotides read TGTGCCAGCAGTGAGCAGGGTAATAATTCACCCCTCCACTTT.

V usage is TRBV19 and J usage is TRBJ1-6; a weak D match, TRBD1 (6 bases). This CDR3 region has 14 residues. The V and J ends lost 2 bases and 10 bases respectively, with 12 bases between them. CDR1 LNHDA and CDR2 SQIVND come from the germline V gene (reference sequence). CDR3 nucleotides: TGTGCCAGTAGTATATCACAGGGCGGCTCACCCCTCCACTTT. Translated, it gives CASSISQGGSPLHF.

In this sample, this clone turned up a few times. This chain uses TRBV6-1 with TRBJ1-3; no clear D gene. V was cut by 1 base and J by 4 bases, with 8 bases left in between. The germline V gene has CDR1 MNHNS and CDR2 SASEGT. There are 14 residues in the CDR3. The CDR3 loop reads CASSEGARGNTIYF. CDR3 DNA: TGTGCCAGCAGTGAAGGGGCCCGCGGAAACACCATATATTTT.

The chain uses TRBV7-9 and TRBJ2-1; 11 bases fit TRBD2. Losses at the gene ends were 7 bases for V and 4 bases for J; bases not matched to a gene: 9. Germline V CDR1 and CDR2: SEHNR, FQNEAQ (reference sequence). This CDR3 is built from 16 residues. CDR3 sequence: CASIPTGTSGYNEQFF. CDR3 DNA: TGTGCCAGCATCCCGACCGGGACTAGCGGTTACAATGAGCAGTTCTTC. Based on the CDR3 plus reference TRBV7-9 and TRBJ2-1, the full variable domain is DTGVSQNPRHKITKRGQNVTFRCDPISEHNRLYWYRQTLGQGPEFLTYFQNEAQLEKSRLLSDRFSAERPKGSFSTLEIQRTEQGDSAMYLCASIPTGTSGYNEQFFGPGTRLTVL.

The chain is built from TRBV6-1 and TRBJ2-2; perhaps TRBD2 as D (7 bases). Germline V gives CDR1 MNHNS, CDR2 SASEGT. V was cut by 0 bases and J by 3 bases, with 14 bases left in between. The CDR3 contains 17 residues. CDR3 nucleotide sequence: TGTGCCAGCAGTGAAGCGGGGCGGGGGCCCGACACCGGGGAGCTGTTTTTT. Its protein product is CASSEAGRGPDTGELFF.